These 17 T cell receptor beta chains share one sample of origin, sequenced in a study of cytomegalovirus exposure and HLA in healthy donors. PCR was performed using 60 Vbeta and 13 Jbeta primers. The repertoire was sequenced with immunoSEQ multiplex PCR; TCRdb's copy has only in-frame clones and lacks some. Of about 110,000 clones listed, over 70% were seen once; the top ten hold 2.5% to 3%. The specimen was PBMCs. These receptors all come from a male donor in good health and CMV-seropositive.

The V gene is TRBV28, the J gene TRBJ2-3; 16 positions agree with TRBD2. The CDR3 totals 17 residues. Germline V gene data show CDR1 as MDHEN and CDR2 as SYDVKM. Trimming took 9 bases from V and 7 from J; bases not matched to a gene: 13. The CDR3 sequence is CASFSGTSGGAVNTQYF. The CDR3 nucleotides read TGTGCCAGTTTCTCCGGGACTAGCGGGGGGGCGGTAAATACGCAGTATTTT.

J is TRBJ2-1 and V is TRBV6-1, with 8 bases identical to TRBD1. Germline V gene sequence: CDR1 MNHNS, CDR2 SASEGT. Trimming removed 7 bases from V and 2 bases from J; junction bases left unmatched: 4. This CDR3 is built from 14 residues. DNA for the CDR3: TGTGCCAGCACTATACAGGGGGCCTACAATGAGCAGTTCTTC. Translation: CASTIQGAYNEQFF.

The J gene is TRBJ2-7, the V gene TRBV7-7; D perhaps matches TRBD1 (7 bases). Germline V gene data show CDR1 as SSHAT and CDR2 as FNYEAQ (reference sequence). V was cut by 1 base and J by 4 bases, with 14 bases left in between. The CDR3 covers 15 residues. Here the CDR3 DNA reads TGTGCCAGCAGCTTAGGGGCAGGGGGGAGGTACGAGCAGTACTTC. It translates to CASSLGAGGRYEQYF.

This clone was seen a single time. The chain has TRBV27 and TRBJ1-2; 11 nucleotides align to TRBD1. Germline V gene sequence: CDR1 MNHEY, CDR2 SMNVEV (reference sequence). This CDR3 region has 17 residues. V gave up 0 bases and J gave up 3 bases; unmatched junction bases: 6. The CDR3 reads CASSLSGGTGGHYGYTF. In DNA form, the CDR3 reads TGTGCCAGCAGTTTATCAGGCGGGACAGGGGGACACTATGGCTACACCTTC.

The gene calls are TRBV7-9 and TRBJ2-1, with 9 bases lining up with TRBD1. With V trimmed by 3 bases and J by 7 bases, 10 bases remained unmatched. Germline V gene sequence: CDR1 SEHNR, CDR2 FQNEAQ (reference sequence). The CDR3 extends over 16 amino acids. CDR3: CASSFSGTGLTNEQFF. The CDR3 nucleotides read TGTGCCAGCAGCTTTTCCGGGACAGGGCTAACAAATGAGCAGTTCTTC.

This clone appeared a single time. The rearrangement uses TRBV4-3 and TRBJ1-1; D unclear. Deletions cut 4 bases from V and 1 base from J, with 16 bases between. CDR3 length equals 16 residues. The germline V gene encodes CDR1 LGHNA and CDR2 YSLEER. CDR3 in DNA: TGCGCCAGCAGCCCTAAAACCGGGGTTCCGAACACTGAAGCTTTCTTT. Protein: CASSPKTGVPNTEAFF.

The J gene is TRBJ1-3, the V gene TRBV4-1, with TRBD1 identical over 11 bases. The V and J ends lost 1 base and 2 bases, in that order; junction bases with no gene match: 7. The CDR3 spans 18 residues. The germline V gene has CDR1 MGHRA and CDR2 YSYEKL. This CDR3 is CASSQGIRGQGAGNTIYF. For the CDR3, the DNA is TGCGCCAGCAGCCAAGGAATACGGGGACAGGGGGCTGGAAACACCATATATTTT.

This clone showed up just once. V gene TRBV28 combines with J gene TRBJ1-3; tentatively, D is TRBD1 (5 bases). This CDR3 comprises 14 residues. Trimming shortened V by 8 bases and J by 0 bases, and 11 bases separated the two germline ends. Per germline, CDR1 MDHEN and CDR2 SYDVKM. The CDR3 region is CASCRQISGNTIYF. The CDR3 nucleotides are TGTGCCAGCTGTCGACAGATCTCTGGAAACACCATATATTTT.

This clone has a handful of counts. The rearrangement joins TRBV2 to TRBJ2-3; unclear D gene. Trimming stripped 4 bases from V and 2 bases from J, with 7 bases between. The CDR3 extends over 13 amino acids. Germline-derived CDR1 and CDR2 are SNHLY and FYNNEI. CDR3 nucleotide sequence: TGTGCCAGCAGTGTTCGGTACACAGATACGCAGTATTTT. Amino acid sequence: CASSVRYTDTQYF.

Points on this clone: Compared with germline, one end of the junction differs, possibly owing to a read error. The chain uses TRBV7-9 and TRBJ2-7, with 7 bases matching TRBD1. This CDR3 spans 12 amino acids. Looked up from germline, CDR1 is SEHNR and CDR2 is FQNEAQ (reference sequence). The CDR3, as DNA: TGTGCCAGCAGCTCAAGGACAGGACAGGTCATTTTC. Protein sequence: CASSSRTGQVIF.

The chain employs TRBV27 and TRBJ2-3; D remains ambiguous. Trimming removed 3 bases from V and 8 bases from J, with 21 bases in between. CDR1 is MNHEY, CDR2 SMNVEV, per germline (reference sequence). The CDR3 is 16 residues long. In DNA form, the CDR3 reads TGTGCCAGCAGTTTGCACCCCATCGCCGGAGATACTACGCAGTATTTT. This gives the protein CASSLHPIAGDTTQYF.

This sequence joins TRBV16 and TRBJ1-1; 8 bases fit TRBD1. This CDR3 comprises 17 residues. Looked up from germline, CDR1 is KGHSY and CDR2 is FQNENV. With V trimmed by 3 bases and J by 0 bases, 9 bases remained unmatched. The CDR3 DNA follows: TGTGCCAGCAGCCAGCTCCAGGGGGCTGCAATGAACACTGAAGCTTTCTTT. It is translated as CASSQLQGAAMNTEAFF.

This chain joins TRBV29-1 and TRBJ2-7; 8 nucleotides align to TRBD2. CDR3 length equals 13 residues. Germline assignment: CDR1 SQVTM and CDR2 ANQGSEA. The junction had 5 bases not matched to a gene; V was cut back by 5 bases and J by 2 bases. Here the CDR3 DNA reads TGCAGCGTTACGGGGGGGGCCACCTACGAGCAGTACTTC. Its protein product is CSVTGGATYEQYF.

In its sample, this clone was seen once. V usage is TRBV2 and J usage is TRBJ2-4, with D perhaps TRBD1 (5 bases). The V and J ends lost 6 bases and 0 bases respectively, with 9 bases between them. The V gene's germline CDR1 is SNHLY and CDR2 FYNNEI. The CDR3 runs to 14 residues. CDR3 in amino acids: CASRETVAKNIQYF. The CDR3 bases are TGTGCCAGCAGGGAGACAGTAGCCAAAAACATTCAGTACTTC. Drawing the rest from reference TRBV2 and TRBJ2-4, the complete variable domain is EPEVTQTPSHQVTQMGQEVILRCVPISNHLYFYWYRQILGQKVEFLVSFYNNEISEKSEIFDDQFSVERPDGSNFTLKIRSTKLEDSAMYFCASRETVAKNIQYFGAGTRLSVL.

The V call is TRBV4-1, the J call TRBJ2-1; D is ambiguous. The V gene's germline CDR1 is MGHRA and CDR2 YSYEKL. Trimming removed 4 bases at V and 4 bases at J, with 2 bases between. This CDR3 region has 11 residues. CDR3 sequence reads: CASSPYNEQFF. CDR3 nucleotides: TGCGCCAGCAGCCCTTACAATGAGCAGTTCTTC.

The chain carries TRBV6-5 and TRBJ2-5; D is possibly TRBD2 (5 bases). Matching the DNA end better, TRBJ2-7 makes the J call doubtful. Germline-derived CDR1 and CDR2 are MNHEY and SVGAGI. CDR3 length: 14 amino acids. CDR3 sequence reads: CASSPVRGLYEQYF. The CDR3 DNA follows: TGTGCCAGCAGCCCCGTCCGGGGTCTTTACGAGCAGTACTTC.

V is TRBV27 and J is TRBJ2-3; 8 bases agree with TRBD1. The CDR3 is 15 residues long. The V and J ends lost 4 bases and 3 bases, in that order; junction bases with no gene match: 6. In germline, CDR1 is MNHEY, CDR2 SMNVEV (reference sequence). CDR3 region: CASSSRQGRTDTQYF. The CDR3 DNA reads TGTGCCAGCAGTTCCAGACAGGGGCGGACAGATACGCAGTATTTT.